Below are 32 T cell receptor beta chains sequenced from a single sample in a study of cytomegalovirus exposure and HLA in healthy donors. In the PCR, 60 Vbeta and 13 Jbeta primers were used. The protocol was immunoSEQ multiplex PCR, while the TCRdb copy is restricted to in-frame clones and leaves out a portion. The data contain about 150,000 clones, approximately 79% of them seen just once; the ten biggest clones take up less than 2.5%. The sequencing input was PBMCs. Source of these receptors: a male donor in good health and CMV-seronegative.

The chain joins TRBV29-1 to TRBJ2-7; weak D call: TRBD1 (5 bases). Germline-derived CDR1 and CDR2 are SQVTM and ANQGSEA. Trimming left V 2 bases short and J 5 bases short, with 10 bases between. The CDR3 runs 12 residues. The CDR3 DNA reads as TGCAGCGTTGAACAGGGCTTTAACGAGCAGTACTTC. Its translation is CSVEQGFNEQYF.

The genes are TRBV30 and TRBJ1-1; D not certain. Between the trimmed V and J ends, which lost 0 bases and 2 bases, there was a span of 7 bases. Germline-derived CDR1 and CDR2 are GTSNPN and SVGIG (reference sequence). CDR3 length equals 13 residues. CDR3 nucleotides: TGTGCCTGGAGTGTATCAAGCAACACTGAAGCTTTCTTT. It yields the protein CAWSVSSNTEAFF.

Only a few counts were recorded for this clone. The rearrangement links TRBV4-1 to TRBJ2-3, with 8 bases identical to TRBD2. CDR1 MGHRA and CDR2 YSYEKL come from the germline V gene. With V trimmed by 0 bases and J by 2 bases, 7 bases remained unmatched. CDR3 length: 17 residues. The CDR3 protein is CASSQDGPGGTTDTQYF. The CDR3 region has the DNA TGCGCCAGCAGCCAAGATGGACCGGGGGGGACCACAGATACGCAGTATTTT.

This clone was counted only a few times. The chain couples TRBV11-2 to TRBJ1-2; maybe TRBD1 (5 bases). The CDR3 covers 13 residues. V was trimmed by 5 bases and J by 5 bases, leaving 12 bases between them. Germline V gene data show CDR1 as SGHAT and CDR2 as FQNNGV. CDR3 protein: CASSLGREYGYTF. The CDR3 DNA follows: TGTGCCAGCAGCCTAGGCAGGGAATATGGCTACACCTTC.

The CDR3 DNA follows: TGCGCCAGCAGCACAGTGAACACCGGGGAGCTGTTTTTT. Its translation is CASSTVNTGELFF. The chain uses TRBV4-1 and TRBJ2-2, with D hard to call. The CDR3 spans 13 residues. Germline CDR1 is MGHRA and CDR2 is YSYEKL. V shed 5 bases and J shed 1 base, with 5 bases lying between them.

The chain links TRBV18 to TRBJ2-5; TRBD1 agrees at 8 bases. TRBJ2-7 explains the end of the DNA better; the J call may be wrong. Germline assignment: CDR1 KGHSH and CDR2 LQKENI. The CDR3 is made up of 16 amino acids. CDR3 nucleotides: TGTGCCAGCTCACCGAATCGGGACAGGAGCTCCTACGAGCAGTACTTC. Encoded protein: CASSPNRDRSSYEQYF.

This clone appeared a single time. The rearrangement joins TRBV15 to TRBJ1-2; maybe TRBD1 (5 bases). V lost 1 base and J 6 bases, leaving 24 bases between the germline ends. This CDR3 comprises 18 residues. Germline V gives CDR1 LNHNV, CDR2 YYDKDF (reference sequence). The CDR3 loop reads CATSRGGAQAARVHGYTF. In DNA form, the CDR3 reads TGTGCCACCAGCAGAGGCGGGGCCCAAGCGGCTAGAGTCCATGGCTACACCTTC.

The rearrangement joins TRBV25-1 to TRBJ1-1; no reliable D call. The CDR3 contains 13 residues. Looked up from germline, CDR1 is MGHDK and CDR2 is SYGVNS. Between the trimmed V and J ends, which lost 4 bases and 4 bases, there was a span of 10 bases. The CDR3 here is CASSVNSLTEAFF. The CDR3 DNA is TGTGCCAGCAGTGTGAACAGCCTCACTGAAGCTTTCTTT.

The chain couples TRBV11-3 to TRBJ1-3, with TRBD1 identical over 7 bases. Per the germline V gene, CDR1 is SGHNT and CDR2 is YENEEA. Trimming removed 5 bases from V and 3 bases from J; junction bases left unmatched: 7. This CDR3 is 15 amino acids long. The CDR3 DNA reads TGTGCCAGCAGCGCCCGGACAGGAGGTGGAAACACCATATATTTT. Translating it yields CASSARTGGGNTIYF.

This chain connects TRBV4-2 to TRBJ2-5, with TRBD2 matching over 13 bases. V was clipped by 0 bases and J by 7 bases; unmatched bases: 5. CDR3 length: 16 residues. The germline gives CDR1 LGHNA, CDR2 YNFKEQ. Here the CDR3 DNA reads TGTGCCAGCAGCCAAGATACTAGCGGGGGGGCCAGGACCCAGTACTTC. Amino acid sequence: CASSQDTSGGARTQYF.

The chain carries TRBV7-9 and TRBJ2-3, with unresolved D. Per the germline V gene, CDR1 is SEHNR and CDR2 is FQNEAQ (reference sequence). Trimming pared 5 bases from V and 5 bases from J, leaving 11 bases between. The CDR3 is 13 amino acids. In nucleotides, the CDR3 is TGTGCCAGCAGCCCCCCTACTGGAGATACGCAGTATTTT. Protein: CASSPPTGDTQYF.

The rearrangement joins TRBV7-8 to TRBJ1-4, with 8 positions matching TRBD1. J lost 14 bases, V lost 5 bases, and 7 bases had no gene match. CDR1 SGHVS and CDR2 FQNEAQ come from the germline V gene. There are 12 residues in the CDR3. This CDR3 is CASSPGTGGLFF. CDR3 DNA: TGTGCCAGCAGCCCCGGGACAGGAGGGCTGTTTTTT.

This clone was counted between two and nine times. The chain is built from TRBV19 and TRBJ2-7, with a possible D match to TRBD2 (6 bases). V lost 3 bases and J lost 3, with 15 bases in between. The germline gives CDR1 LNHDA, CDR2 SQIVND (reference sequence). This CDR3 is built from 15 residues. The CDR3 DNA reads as TGTGCCAGTAGTATTTATGGAGGGTCTAACTACGAGCAGTACTTC. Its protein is CASSIYGGSNYEQYF.

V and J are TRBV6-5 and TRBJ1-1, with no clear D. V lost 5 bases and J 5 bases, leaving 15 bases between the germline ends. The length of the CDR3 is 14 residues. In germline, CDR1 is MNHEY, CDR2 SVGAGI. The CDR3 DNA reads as TGTGCCAGCAGTCAGAGGGCTAGGAGAACTGAAGCTTTCTTT. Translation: CASSQRARRTEAFF.

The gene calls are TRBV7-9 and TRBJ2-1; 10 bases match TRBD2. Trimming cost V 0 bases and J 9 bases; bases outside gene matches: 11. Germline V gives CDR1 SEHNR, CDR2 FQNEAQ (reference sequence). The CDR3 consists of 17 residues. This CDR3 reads CASSLAVTSGAHSEQFF. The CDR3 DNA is TGTGCCAGCAGCTTAGCCGTCACTAGCGGGGCCCACAGTGAGCAGTTCTTC.

This chain's CDR3 is CSALYNEQFF. CDR3 nucleotides: TGCAGTGCTCTATACAATGAGCAGTTCTTC. V gene TRBV20-1 combines with J gene TRBJ2-1; D gene uncertain. CDR3 length: 10 amino acids. CDR1 is DFQATT and CDR2 is SNEGSKA in the germline V gene (reference sequence). The V and J ends lost 5 bases and 4 bases respectively, with 3 bases between them.

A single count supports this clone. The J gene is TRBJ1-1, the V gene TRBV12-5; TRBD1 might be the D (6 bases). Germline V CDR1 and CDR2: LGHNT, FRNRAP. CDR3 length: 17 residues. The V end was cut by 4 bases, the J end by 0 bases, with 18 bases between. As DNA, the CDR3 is TGTGCTAGTGGTTCCCCCACGGACAGCCCGATGAACACTGAAGCTTTCTTT. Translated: CASGSPTDSPMNTEAFF.

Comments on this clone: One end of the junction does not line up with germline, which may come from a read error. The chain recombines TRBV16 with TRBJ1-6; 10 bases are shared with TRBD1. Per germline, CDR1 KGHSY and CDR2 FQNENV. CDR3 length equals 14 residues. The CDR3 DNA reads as TGTGCCAGCAGCTCGGGACAGGGGAATTCACCCCCCCACTTT. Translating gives CASSSGQGNSPPHF.

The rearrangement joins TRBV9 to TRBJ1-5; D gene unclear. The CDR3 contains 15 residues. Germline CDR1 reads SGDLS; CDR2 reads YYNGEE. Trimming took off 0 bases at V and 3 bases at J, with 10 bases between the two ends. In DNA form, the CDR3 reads TGTGCCAGCAGCGTAGGGGCAGGCTACAATCAGCCCCAGCATTTT. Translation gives CASSVGAGYNQPQHF.

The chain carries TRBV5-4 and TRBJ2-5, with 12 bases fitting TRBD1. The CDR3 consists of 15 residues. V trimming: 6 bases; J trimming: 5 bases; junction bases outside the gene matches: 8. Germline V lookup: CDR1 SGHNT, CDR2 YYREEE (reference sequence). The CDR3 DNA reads TGTGCCAGCACCGCCGGGACAGGGGGCCTGGAGACCCAGTACTTC. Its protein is CASTAGTGGLETQYF.

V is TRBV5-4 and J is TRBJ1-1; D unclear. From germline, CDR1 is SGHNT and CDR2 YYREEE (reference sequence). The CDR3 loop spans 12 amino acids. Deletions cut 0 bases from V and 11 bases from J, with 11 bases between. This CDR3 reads CASSLERAGAFF. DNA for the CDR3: TGTGCCAGCAGCTTGGAAAGGGCGGGGGCTTTCTTT. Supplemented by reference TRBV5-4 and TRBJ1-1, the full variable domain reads ETGVTQSPTHLIKTRGQQVTLRCSSQSGHNTVSWYQQALGQGPQFIFQYYREEENGRGNFPPRFSGLQFPNYSSELNVNALELDDSALYLCASSLERAGAFFGQGTRLTVV.

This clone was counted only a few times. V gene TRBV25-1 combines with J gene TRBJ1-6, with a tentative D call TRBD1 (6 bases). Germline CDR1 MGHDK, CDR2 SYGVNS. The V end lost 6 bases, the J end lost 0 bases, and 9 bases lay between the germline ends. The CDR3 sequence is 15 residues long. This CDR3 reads CASRRGGSYNSPLHF. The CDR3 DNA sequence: TGTGCCAGCAGGAGGGGGGGCTCCTATAATTCACCCCTCCACTTT.

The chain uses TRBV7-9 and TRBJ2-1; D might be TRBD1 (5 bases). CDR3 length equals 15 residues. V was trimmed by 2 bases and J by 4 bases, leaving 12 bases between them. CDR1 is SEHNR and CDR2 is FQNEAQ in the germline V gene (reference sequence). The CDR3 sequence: CASSLINRRYNEQFF. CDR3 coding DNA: TGTGCCAGCAGCTTAATCAACAGGCGGTACAATGAGCAGTTCTTC. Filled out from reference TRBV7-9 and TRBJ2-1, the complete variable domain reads DTGVSQNPRHKITKRGQNVTFRCDPISEHNRLYWYRQTLGQGPEFLTYFQNEAQLEKSRLLSDRFSAERPKGSFSTLEIQRTEQGDSAMYLCASSLINRRYNEQFFGPGTRLTVL.

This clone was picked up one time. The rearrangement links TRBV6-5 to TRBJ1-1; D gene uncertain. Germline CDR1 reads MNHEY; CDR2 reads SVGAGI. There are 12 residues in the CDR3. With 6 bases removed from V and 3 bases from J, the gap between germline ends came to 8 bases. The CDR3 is CASSSGYTEAFF. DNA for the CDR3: TGTGCCAGCAGCTCGGGATACACTGAAGCTTTCTTT.

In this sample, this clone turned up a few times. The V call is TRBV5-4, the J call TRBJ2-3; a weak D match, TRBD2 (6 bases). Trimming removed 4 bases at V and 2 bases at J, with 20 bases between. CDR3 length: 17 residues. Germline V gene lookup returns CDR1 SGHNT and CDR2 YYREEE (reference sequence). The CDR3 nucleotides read TGTGCCAGCAGCCCGGAGGGTTTGGGGCCATACACAGATACGCAGTATTTT. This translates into CASSPEGLGPYTDTQYF.

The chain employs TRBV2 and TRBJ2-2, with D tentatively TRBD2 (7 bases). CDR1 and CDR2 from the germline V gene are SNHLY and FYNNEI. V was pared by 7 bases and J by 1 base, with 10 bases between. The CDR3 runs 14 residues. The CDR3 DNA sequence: TGTGCCAGCAAGGGGGGGGTGAACACCGGGGAGCTGTTTTTT. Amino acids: CASKGGVNTGELFF.

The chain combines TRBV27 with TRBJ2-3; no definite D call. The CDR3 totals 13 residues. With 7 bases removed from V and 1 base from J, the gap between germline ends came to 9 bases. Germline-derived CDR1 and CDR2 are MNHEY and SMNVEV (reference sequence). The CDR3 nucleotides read TGTGCCAGCACCCTTCGGGGCACAGATACGCAGTATTTT. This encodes CASTLRGTDTQYF.

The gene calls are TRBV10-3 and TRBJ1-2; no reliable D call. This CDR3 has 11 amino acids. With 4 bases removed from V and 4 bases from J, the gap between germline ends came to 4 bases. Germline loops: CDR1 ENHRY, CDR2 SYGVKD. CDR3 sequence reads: CAISGLYGYTF. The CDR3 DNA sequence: TGTGCCATCAGTGGTCTCTATGGCTACACCTTC.

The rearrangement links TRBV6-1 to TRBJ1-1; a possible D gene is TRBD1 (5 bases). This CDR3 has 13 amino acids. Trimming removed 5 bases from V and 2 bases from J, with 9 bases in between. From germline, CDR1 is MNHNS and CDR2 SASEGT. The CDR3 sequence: CASSITGNTEAFF. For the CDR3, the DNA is TGTGCCAGCAGTATAACAGGTAACACTGAAGCTTTCTTT.

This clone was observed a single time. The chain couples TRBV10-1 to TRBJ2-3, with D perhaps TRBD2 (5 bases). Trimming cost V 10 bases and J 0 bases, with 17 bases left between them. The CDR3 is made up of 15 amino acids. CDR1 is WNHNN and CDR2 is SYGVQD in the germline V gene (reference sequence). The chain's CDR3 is CATSRARSSTDTQYF. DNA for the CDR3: TGCGCCACTTCGCGGGCACGCTCTAGCACAGATACGCAGTATTTT.

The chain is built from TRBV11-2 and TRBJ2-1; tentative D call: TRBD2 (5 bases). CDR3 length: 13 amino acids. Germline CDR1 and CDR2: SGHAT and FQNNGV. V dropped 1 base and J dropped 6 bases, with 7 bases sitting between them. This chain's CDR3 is CASSLGLLNEQFF. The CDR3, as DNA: TGTGCCAGCAGCTTAGGACTACTCAATGAGCAGTTCTTC.

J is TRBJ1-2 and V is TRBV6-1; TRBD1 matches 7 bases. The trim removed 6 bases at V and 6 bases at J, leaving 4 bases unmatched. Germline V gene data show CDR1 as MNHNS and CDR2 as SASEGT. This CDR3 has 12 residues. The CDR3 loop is CASRTGQHGYTF. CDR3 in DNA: TGTGCCAGCAGAACGGGACAGCATGGCTACACCTTC.